The subject of this entry is one T cell receptor (beta chain). Its antigen remains unidentified. Naive CD8 cells lacked CD45RO and underwent positive selection for CCR7, leaving out terminally differentiated effector memory CD45RA+ cells. In the original workflow: Filtering was not the same, since immunoSEQ gave junction-only sequences without quality scores. Libraries were prepared by immunoSEQ multiplex PCR; TCRdb keeps only in-frame clonotypes and omits some of them. Clonal size and the V and J genes are those of that table, whereas D and trimming came from the DNA. The sample has around 640,000 clones, 96% seen once. This CDR3 contains 12 residues. Germline V gene lookup returns CDR1 MDHEN and CDR2 SYDVKM. V gave up 7 bases and J gave up 3 bases, with 10 bases separating them. These data come from a study of shared clonotypes between healthy human individuals. Regarding the study as a whole: Generation probabilities of non-shared clonotypes were lower (relative to those shared by all four donors). Naive CD4 clonotypes overlapped across a handful of donors at around 4.7%.

The sample was naive CD8+ T cells sorted from blood. The J gene is TRBJ2-7, the V gene TRBV28, with D possibly TRBD1 on 6 matching bases. This TCR was sampled from a woman aged 25-40 years in good health. DNA of the CDR3: TGTGCCAGCACCAAGGACAGCTACGAGCAGTACTTC. Protein product: CASTKDSYEQYF.